The next 24 T cell receptor beta chains were all read from a single sample in a study of tumor and adjacent non-tumor tissue in lung cancer. No cell sorting was done before RNA was extracted from the tissue. The library came from three nested PCR rounds adapted from ARM-PCR protocols. TCRdb analysed the multiplex PCR reads with MiXCR anew, one entry per CDR3 protein. The profile shows roughly 140,000 distinct CDR3 sequences, approximately 70% of them singletons. The sequencing sample was made of lung tumor tissue. These TCRs come from a man aged 60 to 75 with small cell lung cancer.

This clonotype occurred a few times. A much larger clonotype is one base distant, so this may be a read error. The genes are TRBV6-2 or TRBV6-3 and TRBJ1-2; D is ambiguous. This CDR3 spans 12 amino acids. The germline V gene has CDR1 MNHEY and CDR2 SVGEGT. CDR3 loop: CVSREDGYGYTF. CDR3 bases: TGTGTCAGCAGAGAGGATGGCTATGGCTACACCTTC.

The V call is TRBV20-1, the J call TRBJ2-1, with TRBD2 matching over 10 bases. V lost 4 bases to trimming and J lost 5 bases; unmatched junction nucleotides: 5. CDR1 is DFQATT, CDR2 SNEGSKA, per germline (reference sequence). CDR3 length equals 14 residues. The CDR3 nucleotides read TGCAGTGCTACGAGCGGGAGGGCAGACAATGAGCAGTTCTTC. Protein: CSATSGRADNEQFF.

Of note for this clonotype: An end of the junction does not agree with germline; a read error may underlie this. This chain uses TRBV29-1 with TRBJ1-2, with D unresolved. CDR1 and CDR2 (germline): SQVTM, ANQGSEA. The CDR3 is 12 residues long. This chain's CDR3 is CSTRGDEDSYTF. The CDR3 DNA follows: TGCAGCACCCGAGGCGATGAGGATAGCTACACATTC.

The sample holds many counts of this clonotype. This sequence joins TRBV12-3 or TRBV12-4 and TRBJ2-1; TRBD1 aligns across 10 bases. The CDR3 runs to 18 residues. J was trimmed by 2 bases and V by 2 bases; bases with no gene match: 9. CDR3: CASSLLFLGTGAYNEQFF. DNA for the CDR3: TGTGCCAGCAGTTTACTTTTTCTTGGGACAGGGGCCTACAATGAGCAGTTCTTC.

The J gene is TRBJ2-5, the V gene TRBV5-1; D not certain. This CDR3 has 15 residues. V was trimmed by 0 bases and J by 5 bases, leaving 14 bases between them. Looked up from germline, CDR1 is SGHRS and CDR2 is YFSETQ. The CDR3 sequence: CASSLGGHPEETQYF. In DNA, the CDR3 is TGCGCCAGCAGCTTGGGGGGTCACCCAGAGGAGACCCAGTACTTC.

Remarks on this clonotype: This could be a read error, since a much larger clone is one nucleotide away. The V call is TRBV20-1, the J call TRBJ1-1; no clear D gene. The germline V gene has CDR1 DFQATT and CDR2 SNEGSKA (reference sequence). The CDR3 has 13 residues. Trimming removed 5 bases from V and 4 bases from J, with 14 bases in between. DNA of the CDR3: TGCAGTGCTGGCCGTAACCCCGTCACTGAAGCTTTCTTT. Encoded protein: CSAGRNPVTEAFF.

As for this clonotype: With a much larger clone just one base away, this may be a read error. V and J are TRBV20-1 and TRBJ1-5; D unclear. Germline lookup yields CDR1 DFQATT and CDR2 SNEGSKA (reference sequence). The CDR3 length is 13 residues. As DNA, the CDR3 is TGCAGTGCTAGAGATCTCACGGGTCAGCCCCAGAATTTT. It yields the protein CSARDLTGQPQNF.

The rearrangement links TRBV11-2 to TRBJ1-5; D is possibly TRBD1 (5 bases). The CDR3 has 15 amino acids. Germline V lookup: CDR1 SGHAT, CDR2 FQNNGV. V was trimmed by 6 bases and J by 6 bases, leaving 18 bases between them. In DNA, the CDR3 is TGTGCCAGCAGTCGTACGGGTAGGGGCAGTCAGCCCCAGCATTTT. Protein product: CASSRTGRGSQPQHF.

The CDR3 DNA follows: TGTGCCAGCAGCTTGGAGCAGGGTATCGCTGGAGCTTTCTTT. Its translation is CASSLEQGIAGAFF. J is TRBJ1-1 and V is TRBV5-4; TRBD1 might be the D (5 bases). V was trimmed by 0 bases and J by 10 bases, leaving 16 bases between them. The CDR3 spans 14 residues. CDR1 is SGHNT and CDR2 is YYREEE in the germline V gene (reference sequence).

Remarks on this clonotype: Since a much larger clone is just one base distant, this may be a read error. CDR3 sequence (DNA): TGCAGTGCTAGGGGGAGAGGGGTCTACGAGCAGTACTTC. Its translation: CSARGRGVYEQYF. V gene TRBV20-1 combines with J gene TRBJ2-7, with D perhaps matching TRBD1 or TRBD2 (5 bases each). The germline V gene has CDR1 DFQATT and CDR2 SNEGSKA (reference sequence). This CDR3 spans 13 amino acids. Trimming pared 3 bases from V and 3 bases from J, leaving 12 bases between.

A word on this clonotype: One junction end does not reproduce the germline sequence, and a read error may be involved. The chain carries TRBV6-6 and TRBJ2-4; D is unclear. Per germline, CDR1 MNHNY and CDR2 SVGAGI (reference sequence). The CDR3 extends over 16 amino acids. The CDR3 loop is CTSSTPALLAKNIQYF. CDR3 bases: TGTACCAGCAGCACACCCGCATTGTTAGCCAAAAACATTCAGTATTTC.

This clonotype appeared a few times. The gene calls are TRBV7-9 and TRBJ2-5, with D unresolved. This CDR3 comprises 15 residues. V gave up 1 base and J gave up 5 bases, with 14 bases separating them. Germline CDR1 is SEHNR and CDR2 is FQNEAQ (reference sequence). CDR3 in DNA: TGTGCCAGCAGCTTAGGCCCTAGTATCGTGGAGACCCAGTACTTC. Translating it yields CASSLGPSIVETQYF.

A word on this clonotype: Relative to the germline gene, one junction end is altered; a read error may explain this. The CDR3: CASSLIGWTEAFF. The CDR3 nucleotides are TGTGCCAGCAGCTTGATTGGGTGGACTGAAGCCTTCTTT. The V and J genes are TRBV6-5 and TRBJ1-1, with D hard to call. The V gene's germline CDR1 is MNHEY and CDR2 SVGAGI. CDR3 size: 13 residues.

The CDR3: CASSLAPQSSYNEQFF. As DNA, the CDR3 is TGCGCCAGCAGCTTGGCCCCCCAGAGCTCCTACAATGAGCAGTTCTTC. The rearrangement links TRBV5-1 to TRBJ2-1, with no clear D. Germline V gives CDR1 SGHRS, CDR2 YFSETQ. This CDR3 has 16 residues. Trimming cost V 0 bases and J 0 bases, with 10 bases left between them. Looking up the rest from reference TRBV5-1 and TRBJ2-1 gives the full variable domain: KAGVTQTPRYLIKTRGQQVTLSCSPISGHRSVSWYQQTPGQGLQFLFEYFSETQRNKGNFPGRFSGRQFSNSRSEMNVSTLELGDSALYLCASSLAPQSSYNEQFFGPGTRLTVL.

Concerning this clonotype itself: Being one base from a much bigger clone, this may be a read error. The CDR3 loop reads CARSFPKGGRKETQYF. CDR3 nucleotides: TGTGCCAGGAGCTTTCCCAAGGGAGGCAGAAAAGAGACCCAGTACTTC. The V call is TRBV11-2, the J call TRBJ2-5; tentatively, D is TRBD2 (6 bases). Germline CDR1 is SGHAT and CDR2 is FQNNGV. CDR3 length: 16 residues.

Remarks on this clonotype: A read error may be the cause here, since a much bigger clone is one base away. V and J are TRBV20-1 and TRBJ2-3; 9 nucleotides agree with TRBD2. The germline V gene has CDR1 DFQATT and CDR2 SNEGSKA (reference sequence). The CDR3 is made up of 15 amino acids. The DNA for the CDR3 is TGCATTGCTAGAGGGCTAGCGGGACGCACAGATACGCAGTATTTT. This gives the protein CIARGLAGRTDTQYF.

Notes on this clonotype: A much more abundant neighbour one base away suggests this may be a read error. This rearrangement joins TRBV5-5 to TRBJ1-1; no firm D call. CDR3 length equals 14 residues. The germline gives CDR1 SGHKS, CDR2 YYEKEE (reference sequence). V dropped 4 bases and J dropped 3 bases, with 13 bases sitting between them. CDR3 in amino acids: CASSMSWFYTEAFF. CDR3 nucleotide sequence: TGTGCCAGCAGCATGTCATGGTTTTACACTGAAGCTTTCTTT.

The V gene is TRBV11-2, the J gene TRBJ2-1, with a tentative D call TRBD2 (6 bases). Trimming pared 8 bases from V and 0 bases from J, leaving 14 bases between. CDR3 length: 15 amino acids. CDR1 and CDR2 from the germline V gene are SGHAT and FQNNGV. The CDR3 coding sequence is TGTGCCAGCTTAGCGGCGGGGACCTCCTACAATGAGCAGTTCTTC. Protein product: CASLAAGTSYNEQFF.

In its sample, this clonotype was seen once. A read error is possible here, since a much larger clone lies one base away. This is likely a read error, given that the CDR3 carries no conserved phenylalanine or tryptophan at its end. V gene TRBV20-1 combines with J gene TRBJ2-3; D gene uncertain. This CDR3 is 15 amino acids long. Deletions cut 3 bases from V and 2 bases from J, with 15 bases between. The germline V gene has CDR1 DFQATT and CDR2 SNEGSKA (reference sequence). CDR3 sequence (DNA): TGCAGTGCTAGGATGAGGAGTAGCATCACAGATACGCAGTATTTG. As protein: CSARMRSSITDTQYL.

The J gene is TRBJ2-3, the V gene TRBV11-2; D uncertain. The CDR3 extends over 16 amino acids. Trimming pared 6 bases from V and 2 bases from J, leaving 18 bases between. Germline-derived CDR1 and CDR2 are SGHAT and FQNNGV. CDR3 region: CASSKQGWWVTDTQYF. The CDR3 nucleotides read TGTGCCAGCAGTAAACAAGGTTGGTGGGTCACAGATACGCAGTATTTT.

The rearrangement joins TRBV20-1 to TRBJ1-2; TRBD1 matches at 8 bases. The CDR3 has 14 amino acids. Germline V CDR1 and CDR2: DFQATT, SNEGSKA (reference sequence). With 3 bases clipped from V and 3 bases from J, the junction kept 6 bases outside the gene matches. The CDR3 DNA reads TGCAGTGCTAGGGCAGGGGGCCGAGACTATGGCTACACCTTC. Amino acids: CSARAGGRDYGYTF.

Comments on this clonotype: One junction end does not reproduce the germline sequence, and a read error may be involved. This chain connects TRBV20-1 to TRBJ2-6; possibly TRBD1 for D (6 bases). Germline CDR1 reads DFQATT; CDR2 reads SNEGSKA (reference sequence). This CDR3 is built from 17 residues. The CDR3 DNA follows: TGCAGTTCTAGAGATCCGAGAGGGGGCTCTGGGGCCAACGTCCTGACTTTC. It yields the protein CSSRDPRGGSGANVLTF.

The chain employs TRBV11-2 and TRBJ2-1, with TRBD1 matching 9 bases. Germline lookup yields CDR1 SGHAT and CDR2 FQNNGV. There are 15 residues in the CDR3. Trimming at V came to 2 bases and at J to 3 bases, leaving 2 bases not matched to a gene. CDR3 region: CASSLTGGFYNEQFF. DNA for the CDR3: TGTGCCAGCAGCTTAACAGGGGGCTTCTACAATGAGCAGTTCTTC.

The CDR3 here is CSVAIGTGGLQPQYF. The DNA of the CDR3 is TGCAGCGTTGCAATCGGGACAGGGGGTCTTCAGCCCCAGTATTTT. This chain joins TRBV29-1 and TRBJ1-5; 11 bases fit TRBD1. Near its end, the DNA agrees better with TRBJ2-3, so the J call may be wrong. In germline, CDR1 is SQVTM, CDR2 ANQGSEA. The CDR3 runs 15 residues.